The 25 T cell receptor beta chains below come from one sample, sequenced in a study of blood T cell repertoires in COVID-19. The method was immunoSEQ multiplex PCR; TCRdb's version includes in-frame clones alone and lacks a portion of them. The data show around 46,000 clones, about 90% seen once. The sample taken for sequencing was peripheral blood. The receptor source for this set is a human donor in a cohort sampled during active COVID-19.

This clone was found once. This chain links TRBV27 with TRBJ2-7, with D perhaps matching TRBD1 (6 bases). Germline CDR1 is MNHEY and CDR2 is SMNVEV (reference sequence). With 7 bases removed from V and 5 bases from J, the gap between germline ends came to 15 bases. The CDR3 spans 13 residues. Here the CDR3 reads CASNVRGPHEQYF. The DNA of the CDR3 is TGTGCCAGCAATGTCAGGGGTCCTCACGAGCAGTACTTC.

This sequence joins TRBV19 and TRBJ2-7, with D unclear. CDR1 is LNHDA and CDR2 is SQIVND in the germline V gene (reference sequence). CDR3 length equals 12 residues. Trimming stripped 5 bases from V and 7 bases from J, with 12 bases between. This CDR3 is CASSFLHGEQYF. Written as DNA, the CDR3 is TGTGCCAGTAGTTTCTTGCACGGGGAGCAGTACTTC.

The CDR3 sequence is CASSYGTGGTNEKLFF. For the CDR3, the DNA is TGTGCCAGCAGTTACGGGACAGGGGGTACTAATGAAAAACTGTTTTTT. The V and J genes are TRBV6-5 and TRBJ1-4, with TRBD1 matching 11 bases. Germline values: CDR1 MNHEY, CDR2 SVGAGI. V lost 2 bases and J lost 2; bases outside the gene matches: 1. CDR3 size: 16 residues.

The V and J genes are TRBV9 and TRBJ2-7, with TRBD2 as a possible D gene (5 bases). CDR3 size: 14 residues. Per germline, CDR1 SGDLS and CDR2 YYNGEE. The ends were cut back, 4 bases at V and 1 base at J, with 12 bases in the middle. The CDR3 DNA reads TGTGCCAGCAGCCCGAGCGGAGAGTCCTACGAGCAGTACTTC. Translated, it gives CASSPSGESYEQYF. Complete variable domain (other parts from reference TRBV9 and TRBJ2-7): DSGVTQTPKHLITATGQRVTLRCSPRSGDLSVYWYQQSLDQGLQFLIQYYNGEERAKGNILERFSAQQFPDLHSELNLSSLELGDSALYFCASSPSGESYEQYFGPGTRLTVT.

This chain joins TRBV5-6 and TRBJ1-6; no firm D call. Germline-derived CDR1 and CDR2 are SGHDT and YYEEEE. The CDR3 has 15 amino acids. The V end lost 3 bases, the J end lost 10 bases, and 17 bases lay between the germline ends. In DNA, the CDR3 is TGTGCCAGCAGCTCGCCGGTCCCGGGAGGGTCACCCCTCCACTTT. Its protein product is CASSSPVPGGSPLHF.

The V gene is TRBV28, the J gene TRBJ1-4, with D tentatively TRBD1 (5 bases). V was cut by 3 bases and J by 7 bases, with 12 bases left in between. CDR3 size: 14 residues. CDR1 and CDR2 (germline): MDHEN, SYDVKM. The CDR3 DNA reads TGTGCCAGCAGTTTCCGGGGGGGAGGTGAAAAACTGTTTTTT. It codes for CASSFRGGGEKLFF. Based on the CDR3 plus reference TRBV28 and TRBJ1-4, the full variable domain is DVKVTQSSRYLVKRTGEKVFLECVQDMDHENMFWYRQDPGLGLRLIYFSYDVKMKEKGDIPEGYSVSREKKERFSLILESASTNQTSMYLCASSFRGGGEKLFFGSGTQLSVL.

The chain couples TRBV5-4 to TRBJ2-1, with a possible D match to TRBD1 (6 bases). The CDR3 contains 13 residues. V was cut by 4 bases and J by 9 bases, with 14 bases left in between. Germline V lookup: CDR1 SGHNT, CDR2 YYREEE (reference sequence). In DNA form, the CDR3 reads TGTGCCAGCAGCGATCTCCAGGGGATTGAGCAGTTCTTC. It specifies CASSDLQGIEQFF.

The chain is built from TRBV10-1 and TRBJ2-3; 11 positions agree with TRBD2. Germline V gene data show CDR1 as WNHNN and CDR2 as SYGVQD (reference sequence). The trim removed 0 bases at V and 0 bases at J, leaving 5 bases unmatched. This CDR3 contains 18 residues. This CDR3 is CASSESLSGGESTDTQYF. As DNA, the CDR3 is TGCGCCAGCAGTGAGTCTCTTAGCGGGGGGGAGAGCACAGATACGCAGTATTTT.

The chain employs TRBV6-2 or TRBV6-3 and TRBJ2-7, with D unresolved. The CDR3 covers 12 residues. Germline lookup yields CDR1 MNHEY and CDR2 SVGEGT. Trimming took 4 bases from V and 9 from J, leaving 13 bases between them. Here the CDR3 reads CASSSPPSGQYF. CDR3 in DNA: TGTGCCAGCAGTTCTCCCCCATCAGGGCAGTACTTC.

Here the CDR3 reads CASSPFVAGAGETQYF. Written as DNA, the CDR3 is TGTGCCAGCAGTCCTTTCGTAGCGGGAGCTGGAGAGACCCAGTACTTC. The V call is TRBV28, the J call TRBJ2-5, with TRBD2 matching over 9 bases. This CDR3 comprises 16 residues. Germline loops: CDR1 MDHEN, CDR2 SYDVKM. V trimming: 5 bases; J trimming: 4 bases; junction bases outside the gene matches: 11.

This chain uses TRBV5-1 with TRBJ2-7; 7 bases are shared with TRBD1. This CDR3 has 13 residues. Germline-derived CDR1 and CDR2 are SGHRS and YFSETQ. The ends lost 1 base at V and 5 bases at J; junction bases unmatched: 3. The CDR3 protein is CASSLSGTDEQYF. The CDR3, as DNA: TGCGCCAGCAGCTTGTCCGGGACAGACGAGCAGTACTTC.

The chain carries TRBV5-5 and TRBJ1-4, with D possibly matching TRBD1 (6 bases). The ends were cut back, 6 bases at V and 8 bases at J, with 20 bases in the middle. Per the germline V gene, CDR1 is SGHKS and CDR2 is YYEKEE (reference sequence). The length of the CDR3 is 15 residues. The CDR3 here is CASTVSGQPREKLFF. The DNA of the CDR3 is TGTGCCAGCACCGTATCCGGACAGCCGCGGGAAAAACTGTTTTTT. The whole variable domain, filled in from reference TRBV5-5 and TRBJ1-4, reads DAGVTQSPTHLIKTRGQQVTLRCSPISGHKSVSWYQQVLGQGPQFIFQYYEKEERGRGNFPDRFSARQFPNYSSELNVNALLLGDSALYLCASTVSGQPREKLFFGSGTQLSVL.

The V call is TRBV27, the J call TRBJ1-5; D may be TRBD1 (6 bases). Germline V lookup: CDR1 MNHEY, CDR2 SMNVEV (reference sequence). The CDR3 loop spans 16 amino acids. With 0 bases removed from V and 1 base from J, the gap between germline ends came to 10 bases. DNA for the CDR3: TGTGCCAGCAGTTTATCGATTGGACAGAGCAATCAGCCCCAGCATTTT. This gives the protein CASSLSIGQSNQPQHF.

The CDR3 protein is CAISESVAGVSEQYF. For the CDR3, the DNA is TGTGCCATCAGTGAGTCCGTAGCGGGGGTATCCGAGCAGTACTTC. The chain employs TRBV10-3 and TRBJ2-7, with 9 bases matching TRBD2. The V and J ends lost 0 bases and 6 bases, in that order; junction bases with no gene match: 6. The CDR3 has 15 amino acids. CDR1 ENHRY and CDR2 SYGVKD come from the germline V gene.

This sequence joins TRBV27 and TRBJ1-1; TRBD1 matches 10 bases. The V gene's germline CDR1 is MNHEY and CDR2 SMNVEV (reference sequence). There are 14 residues in the CDR3. Trimming took 6 bases from V and 4 from J; bases not matched to a gene: 5. The CDR3 region has the DNA TGTGCCAGCAGGGGGGGACAGGGGAGCACTGAAGCTTTCTTT. This encodes CASRGGQGSTEAFF.

This chain links TRBV2 with TRBJ2-1; 7 bases match TRBD2. With 2 bases clipped from V and 0 bases from J, the junction kept 4 bases outside the gene matches. The CDR3 is made up of 16 amino acids. Germline V CDR1 and CDR2: SNHLY, FYNNEI. The CDR3: CASSEIPSGSYNEQFF. For the CDR3, the DNA is TGTGCCAGCAGTGAAATACCTAGCGGCTCCTACAATGAGCAGTTCTTC.

This chain joins TRBV28 and TRBJ2-6; the match to TRBD1 covers 7 bases. After removal of 10 bases from V and 4 bases from J, the junction contained 13 bases not matched to a gene. Germline V gene lookup returns CDR1 MDHEN and CDR2 SYDVKM. CDR3 size: 16 residues. CDR3: CAITTTGHSGANVLTF. The CDR3 DNA is TGTGCCATTACAACGACAGGGCATTCCGGGGCCAACGTCCTGACTTTC.

The chain combines TRBV6-5 with TRBJ2-7; TRBD2 agrees at 7 bases. The V and J ends lost 6 bases and 0 bases, in that order; junction bases with no gene match: 8. Germline-derived CDR1 and CDR2 are MNHEY and SVGAGI. The CDR3 runs to 15 residues. The DNA of the CDR3 is TGTGCCAGCAGACCCAGCGGGGTGATCTCCTACGAGCAGTACTTC. Translated: CASRPSGVISYEQYF.

V gene TRBV10-3 combines with J gene TRBJ1-2, with unresolved D. This CDR3 has 12 amino acids. V lost 6 bases, J lost 6 bases, and 11 bases lay in between. Germline V gives CDR1 ENHRY, CDR2 SYGVKD. CDR3 in amino acids: CAISANGNGYTF. The CDR3 nucleotides are TGTGCCATCAGCGCAAACGGGAATGGCTACACCTTC.

The chain has TRBV2 and TRBJ2-3; weak D call: TRBD2 (6 bases). V dropped 8 bases and J dropped 6 bases, with 15 bases sitting between them. This CDR3 has 13 residues. CDR1 and CDR2 from the germline V gene are SNHLY and FYNNEI. This CDR3 reads CASVWGRGDTQYF. CDR3 in DNA: TGTGCCAGCGTATGGGGCCGGGGGGATACGCAGTATTTT.

This chain uses TRBV7-9 with TRBJ2-6, with no clear D. Germline V gene lookup returns CDR1 SEHNR and CDR2 FQNEAQ (reference sequence). The V and J ends lost 5 bases and 0 bases respectively, with 11 bases between them. The length of the CDR3 is 16 residues. The CDR3, as DNA: TGTGCCAGCAGCCCCTGGGCGTTCTCTGGGGCCAACGTCCTGACTTTC. This translates into CASSPWAFSGANVLTF.

The V and J genes are TRBV3-1 (or the pseudogene TRBV3-2) and TRBJ2-7; a possible D gene is TRBD1 (6 bases). In germline, CDR1 is LGHDT, CDR2 YNNKEL (reference sequence). V was trimmed by 6 bases and J by 7 bases, leaving 22 bases between them. This CDR3 comprises 15 residues. The CDR3 reads CASSSPDSPPGEQYF. The CDR3 DNA sequence: TGTGCCAGCAGTTCTCCGGACAGCCCACCAGGGGAGCAGTACTTC.

This chain connects TRBV27 to TRBJ2-1; TRBD2 agrees at 10 bases. V shed 5 bases and J 6 bases; nucleotides not matched to a gene: 7. Per the germline V gene, CDR1 is MNHEY and CDR2 is SMNVEV (reference sequence). CDR3 length equals 15 residues. CDR3 coding DNA: TGTGCCAGCAGTCACAGCGGGAGGGCCTTCAATGAGCAGTTCTTC. Amino acid sequence: CASSHSGRAFNEQFF.

The rearrangement links TRBV5-6 to TRBJ2-7, with 7 bases aligning to TRBD1. This CDR3 is built from 14 residues. V was clipped by 7 bases and J by 3 bases; unmatched bases: 10. Per germline, CDR1 SGHDT and CDR2 YYEEEE. The CDR3 region has the DNA TGTGCCAGCTCTACAGGGGCCCTTGTCTACGAGCAGTACTTC. Amino acids: CASSTGALVYEQYF.

This chain joins TRBV11-2 and TRBJ2-7, with D perhaps matching TRBD1 (5 bases). Deletions cut 0 bases from V and 3 bases from J, with 9 bases between. Germline CDR1 is SGHAT and CDR2 is FQNNGV. CDR3 length: 14 residues. This chain's CDR3 is CASSLDQGIYEQYF. The DNA for the CDR3 is TGTGCCAGCAGCTTAGATCAGGGTATCTACGAGCAGTACTTC.